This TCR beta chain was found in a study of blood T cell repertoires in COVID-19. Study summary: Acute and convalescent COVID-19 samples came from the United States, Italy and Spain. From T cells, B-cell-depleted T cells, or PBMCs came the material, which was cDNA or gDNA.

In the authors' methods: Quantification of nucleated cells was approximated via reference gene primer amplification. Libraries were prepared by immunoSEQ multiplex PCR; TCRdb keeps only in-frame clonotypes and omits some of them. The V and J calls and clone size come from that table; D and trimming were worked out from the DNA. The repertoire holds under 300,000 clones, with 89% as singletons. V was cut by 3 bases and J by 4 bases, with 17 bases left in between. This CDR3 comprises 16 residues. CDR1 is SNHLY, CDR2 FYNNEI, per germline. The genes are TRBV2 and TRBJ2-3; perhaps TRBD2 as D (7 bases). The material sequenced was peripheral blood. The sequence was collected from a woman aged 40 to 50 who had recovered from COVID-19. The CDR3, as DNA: TGTGCCAGCAGTGACGGGAGAATGGGGGGGCCAGATACGCAGTATTTT. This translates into CASSDGRMGGPDTQYF.